The rows below give T cell receptor beta chains drawn from one sample of a study of cytomegalovirus exposure and HLA in healthy donors. TCRdb's table, derived via immunoSEQ multiplex PCR, lists solely in-frame clones and lacks some. The table has tens of thousands of clones, roughly four fifths seen once. Sequences were obtained from PBMCs. All receptors come from a man in his thirties or forties in good health and CMV-seronegative. CDR3s include the opening cysteine and the closing phenylalanine or tryptophan. The D gene is left open where the match is weak. The listing skips clone size in some rows; elsewhere it reads once, few, many or a size class.

CDR3 DNA: TGCAGTGCAAGGACTCGATCTCTGTTCTTC
CDR3 protein: CSARTRSLFF
V gene: TRBV20-1
D gene: .
J gene: TRBJ2-1
clone size: .

CDR3 DNA: TGTGCCAGCAGCTTAGAGGGGACAGGGTTTGACGAGCAGTACTTC
CDR3 protein: CASSLEGTGFDEQYF
V gene: TRBV7-2
D gene: TRBD1
J gene: TRBJ2-7
clone size: .

CDR3 DNA: TGTGCCAGTAGTATAGGGGCAGCAATATTCACTGAAGCTTTCTTT
CDR3 protein: CASSIGAAIFTEAFF
V gene: TRBV19
D gene: .
J gene: TRBJ1-1
clone size: .

CDR3 DNA: TGTGCCAGCAGGCACGGACAGGGCGGCTACACCTTC
CDR3 protein: CASRHGQGGYTF
V gene: TRBV2
D gene: TRBD1
J gene: TRBJ1-2
clone size: few

CDR3 DNA: TGCGCCAGCAGCTCCATCAACAGGGGAGGCTATGGCTACACCTTC
CDR3 protein: CASSSINRGGYGYTF
V gene: TRBV5-1
D gene: TRBD1
J gene: TRBJ1-2
clone size: few

CDR3 DNA: TGTGCCAGCAGCTCGGGAAAGCATGATGCTTCCATGAACACTGAAGCTTTCTTT
CDR3 protein: CASSSGKHDASMNTEAFF
V gene: TRBV11-2
D gene: .
J gene: TRBJ1-1
clone size: .

CDR3 DNA: TGCGCCAGCAGCCCAGGGACAAGTCTTTATGGCTACACCTTC
CDR3 protein: CASSPGTSLYGYTF
V gene: TRBV4-1
D gene: .
J gene: TRBJ1-2
clone size: .

CDR3 DNA: TGTGCCAGCAGCTTAGCGCTGCGGGACGAGAGCTCCTATAATTCACCCCTCCACTTT
CDR3 protein: CASSLALRDESSYNSPLHF
V gene: TRBV7-6
D gene: .
J gene: TRBJ1-6
clone size: .

CDR3 DNA: TGCGCCAGCAGCTCCAGCGGACAGGGGGCAGAGACCCAGTACTTC
CDR3 protein: CASSSSGQGAETQYF
V gene: TRBV5-1
D gene: TRBD1
J gene: TRBJ2-5
clone size: .

CDR3 DNA: TGTGCCAGCAGCTTGTCGTACCAGGGGGTAGAAAAACTGTTTTTT
CDR3 protein: CASSLSYQGVEKLFF
V gene: TRBV11-2
D gene: TRBD1
J gene: TRBJ1-4
clone size: .

CDR3 DNA: TGTGCCAGCTCACCACCGAATAGCGGGGAAAGTAAAGAGACCCAGTACTTC
CDR3 protein: CASSPPNSGESKETQYF
V gene: TRBV18
D gene: TRBD2
J gene: TRBJ2-5
clone size: .

CDR3 DNA: TGTGCCAGCAGTAAAGACAGGGGGGACAAGCCCCAGCATTTT
CDR3 protein: CASSKDRGDKPQHF
V gene: TRBV27
D gene: TRBD1
J gene: TRBJ1-5
clone size: .

CDR3 DNA: TGCGCCAGCAGCCAGGGGGGTTACGGGAACACCGGGGAGCTGTTTTTT
CDR3 protein: CASSQGGYGNTGELFF
V gene: TRBV4-3
D gene: .
J gene: TRBJ2-2
clone size: .

CDR3 DNA: TGTGCCAGCAGCTCGGACAGGCCGACCTACGAGCAGCACTTC
CDR3 protein: CASSSDRPTYEQHF
V gene: TRBV7-8
D gene: TRBD1
J gene: TRBJ2-7
clone size: .

CDR3 DNA: TGTGCCAGCAGCCCATCGACAGGGAACTATGGCTACACCTTC
CDR3 protein: CASSPSTGNYGYTF
V gene: TRBV7-2
D gene: TRBD1
J gene: TRBJ1-2
clone size: .

CDR3 DNA: TGTGCCAGCAGCCAAGTAGCGGGGGCCAGCACAGATACGCAGTATTTT
CDR3 protein: CASSQVAGASTDTQYF
V gene: TRBV14
D gene: TRBD2
J gene: TRBJ2-3
clone size: .

CDR3 DNA: TGTGCCAGCAGCCAAACAGGGGATACGAACACCGGGGAGCTGTTTTTT
CDR3 protein: CASSQTGDTNTGELFF
V gene: TRBV7-2
D gene: TRBD1
J gene: TRBJ2-2
clone size: .

CDR3 DNA: TGTGCCAGCAGCAGCGGACAGGGGGATGGATTCAACACCGGGGAGCTGTTTTTT
CDR3 protein: CASSSGQGDGFNTGELFF
V gene: TRBV7-9
D gene: TRBD1
J gene: TRBJ2-2
clone size: .

CDR3 DNA: TGTGCCAGCAGTTACAGGGGGCACACTGAAGCTTTCTTT
CDR3 protein: CASSYRGHTEAFF
V gene: TRBV6-5
D gene: TRBD1
J gene: TRBJ1-1
clone size: few

CDR3 DNA: TGTGCCAGTAGTACAGACAGTAAGAGCAATCAGCCCCAGCATTTT
CDR3 protein: CASSTDSKSNQPQHF
V gene: TRBV19
D gene: .
J gene: TRBJ1-5
clone size: .

CDR3 DNA: TGTGCCAGCAGTGTAGATAGCGGGACTTACGAGCAGTACTTC
CDR3 protein: CASSVDSGTYEQYF
V gene: TRBV6-5
D gene: TRBD2
J gene: TRBJ2-7
clone size: .

CDR3 DNA: TGCGCCAGCAGCTTGACAGGAAGCGGGACCACAGATACGCAGTATTTT
CDR3 protein: CASSLTGSGTTDTQYF
V gene: TRBV5-1
D gene: TRBD2
J gene: TRBJ2-3
clone size: .

CDR3 DNA: TGTGCCAGCAGCCTACCGACTGAGACCCAGTACTTC
CDR3 protein: CASSLPTETQYF
V gene: TRBV7-2
D gene: .
J gene: TRBJ2-5
clone size: .

CDR3 DNA: TGTGCCACCAGCAGGGGGTCAGGGTCTGACTATGGCTACACCTTC
CDR3 protein: CATSRGSGSDYGYTF
V gene: TRBV15
D gene: .
J gene: TRBJ1-2
clone size: .

CDR3 DNA: TGCGCCAGCAGCCAACCGGGACAAAATGGCTACACCTTC
CDR3 protein: CASSQPGQNGYTF
V gene: TRBV4-1
D gene: .
J gene: TRBJ1-2
clone size: few

CDR3 DNA: TGTGCCAGCAGTTTTCTAGGGGGGGAGGATACGCAGTATTTT
CDR3 protein: CASSFLGGEDTQYF
V gene: TRBV27
D gene: .
J gene: TRBJ2-3
clone size: .

CDR3 DNA: TGTGCCAGCAGCTTGGTGTCAGGGGTTGGCACTGAAGCTTTCTTT
CDR3 protein: CASSLVSGVGTEAFF
V gene: TRBV5-6
D gene: .
J gene: TRBJ1-1
clone size: once

CDR3 DNA: TGTGCCAGCAGTCGGCGACAGGCTTCCTACGAGCAGTACTTC
CDR3 protein: CASSRRQASYEQYF
V gene: TRBV6-5
D gene: .
J gene: TRBJ2-7
clone size: .

CDR3 DNA: TGTGCCAGCAGCCATCTGGGGGCAGTATCCTATGGCTACACCTTC
CDR3 protein: CASSHLGAVSYGYTF
V gene: TRBV7-8
D gene: .
J gene: TRBJ1-2
clone size: .

CDR3 DNA: TGTGCCAGCAGCCCCGGGACTAGCGGGAGGGAGGCCCAGTACTTC
CDR3 protein: CASSPGTSGREAQYF
V gene: TRBV7-8
D gene: TRBD2
J gene: TRBJ2-5
clone size: .

CDR3 DNA: TGTGCCAGCAGCTTAGAACAGCTGAACACTGAAGCTTTCTTT
CDR3 protein: CASSLEQLNTEAFF
V gene: TRBV11-1
D gene: .
J gene: TRBJ1-1
clone size: .

CDR3 DNA: TGTGCCACCGGACTAGCGGGAGATACGCAGTATTTT
CDR3 protein: CATGLAGDTQYF
V gene: TRBV27
D gene: TRBD2
J gene: TRBJ2-3
clone size: .

CDR3 DNA: TGCAGCGTTGAAGATCAGGGTCCCCAGGGCTCTGGAAACACCATATATTTT
CDR3 protein: CSVEDQGPQGSGNTIYF
V gene: TRBV29-1
D gene: .
J gene: TRBJ1-3
clone size: .

CDR3 DNA: TGTGCCAGCAGTTTAATTTCAGTTAGCAATCAGCCCCAGCATTTT
CDR3 protein: CASSLISVSNQPQHF
V gene: TRBV28
D gene: .
J gene: TRBJ1-5
clone size: .

CDR3 DNA: TGTGCCATCAGTGGAAGGACAGGGGGCCTCGGGAACACCGGGGAGCTGTTTTTT
CDR3 protein: CAISGRTGGLGNTGELFF
V gene: TRBV10-3
D gene: TRBD1
J gene: TRBJ2-2
clone size: .

CDR3 DNA: TGTGCCAGCAGTGAAGCCCTAACAGGACAGGGGGCCGGTAACACCGGGGAGCTGTTTTTT
CDR3 protein: CASSEALTGQGAGNTGELFF
V gene: TRBV6-1
D gene: TRBD1
J gene: TRBJ2-2
clone size: .

CDR3 DNA: TGTGCCAGCAGCTATACCGGGACGGGAGCGGCCCAGTACTTC
CDR3 protein: CASSYTGTGAAQYF
V gene: TRBV7-8
D gene: .
J gene: TRBJ2-5
clone size: .

CDR3 DNA: TGTGCCAGCAGCCAAGTCCAGCGGGAGGGGAGAGATACGCAGTATTTT
CDR3 protein: CASSQVQREGRDTQYF
V gene: TRBV4-2
D gene: TRBD2
J gene: TRBJ2-3
clone size: .

CDR3 DNA: TGTGCCAGCAGCACGCCAGGGGGGCACCAAGAGACCCAGTACTTC
CDR3 protein: CASSTPGGHQETQYF
V gene: TRBV5-4
D gene: .
J gene: TRBJ2-5
clone size: .

CDR3 DNA: TGTGCCAGCAGCGTAGTTCCAGGGGCCCGAGGGTATGAGCAGTTCTTC
CDR3 protein: CASSVVPGARGYEQFF
V gene: TRBV9
D gene: .
J gene: TRBJ2-1
clone size: .

CDR3 DNA: TGTGCCAGCAGCTTAGGGTTGCTAGGGAGTGCCCAGTACTTC
CDR3 protein: CASSLGLLGSAQYF
V gene: TRBV7-2
D gene: .
J gene: TRBJ2-5
clone size: .

CDR3 DNA: TGTGCCAGCAGCCAAGGAGGGGGAAACACCATATATTTT
CDR3 protein: CASSQGGGNTIYF
V gene: TRBV4-2
D gene: .
J gene: TRBJ1-3
clone size: .

CDR3 DNA: TGTGCCAGTAGTCCCGGGACAACGAACACTGAAGCTTTCTTT
CDR3 protein: CASSPGTTNTEAFF
V gene: TRBV19
D gene: .
J gene: TRBJ1-1
clone size: few

CDR3 DNA: TGTGCCAGCAGTATCATCCCCACAGGGGAGAACACTGAAGCTTTCTTT
CDR3 protein: CASSIIPTGENTEAFF
V gene: TRBV25-1
D gene: TRBD1
J gene: TRBJ1-1
clone size: once

CDR3 DNA: TGTGCCAGTATCCTATACGAGGGCCAAGCTTTCTTT
CDR3 protein: CASILYEGQAFF
V gene: TRBV19
D gene: .
J gene: TRBJ1-1
clone size: .

CDR3 DNA: TGTGCCAGCAGCTACGGGGTAGCGGGGTGGGCGCAGTACTTC
CDR3 protein: CASSYGVAGWAQYF
V gene: TRBV5-6
D gene: TRBD2
J gene: TRBJ2-7
clone size: .

CDR3 DNA: TGTGCCAGCAGTCCAGGACTAGCGGGAGTATCCGGGGAGCTGTTTTTT
CDR3 protein: CASSPGLAGVSGELFF
V gene: TRBV27
D gene: TRBD2
J gene: TRBJ2-2
clone size: .

CDR3 DNA: TGTGCCAGCAGCTTGGTCGGGGACAATGAGCAGTTCTTC
CDR3 protein: CASSLVGDNEQFF
V gene: TRBV11-2
D gene: .
J gene: TRBJ2-1
clone size: .